This T cell receptor (beta chain) was retrieved from a study of vaccination effects on CD4 cells after COVID-19. As for the study in general: Following the second dose by a median of 72 days, the post-vaccine samples were obtained. Study-wide results and caveats: Marked clonal contraction of infection- and vaccine-induced clones was seen late after vaccination.

V trimming: 3 bases; J trimming: 1 base; junction bases outside the gene matches: 1. CDR1 SGHAT and CDR2 FQNNGV come from the germline V gene. This CDR3 has 14 amino acids. Sequencing followed a ViraFEST assay step that expanded antigen-specific CD4+ T cells with viral peptide pools. It was after 10 days of culture that CD4+ T cells were isolated. It was two doses of either the BNT162b2 or mRNA-1273 vaccine that participants received. For this clone: The antigen is undetermined.

Repertoires were generated with immunoSEQ multiplex PCR, while TCRdb's copy carries only in-frame clones and drops some. In the table there are approximately 30,000 clones, roughly 67% of which are singletons. Source: CD4+ T cells from PBMCs cultured with SARS-CoV-2 spike peptides, taken after COVID-19 vaccination. The receptor was derived from a human donor who received a COVID-19 vaccine. This sequence joins TRBV11-2 and TRBJ2-3, with TRBD2 identical over 7 bases. The CDR3 DNA follows: TGTGCCAGCAGCTTCGGACTAGGCACAGATACGCAGTATTTT. This gives the protein CASSFGLGTDTQYF.